Presented here are 25 T cell receptor beta chains from one specimen sequenced in a study of breast tumors, draining lymph nodes, adjacent tissues. TCRdb reprocessed the multiplex PCR reads via MiXCR and lists one record per CDR3 protein. The sample lists around 230,000 distinct CDR3 sequences; approximately 36% were seen once. Breast cancer patients provided tissue from their axillary draining lymph nodes. Sample: axillary lymph node tissue. The receptors come from a female donor with breast cancer. Some clones in this sample may be carry-over from other donors' samples.

This chain uses TRBV27 with TRBJ2-5; possibly TRBD2 for D (6 bases). Germline V gives CDR1 MNHEY, CDR2 SMNVEV (reference sequence). Trimming removed 5 bases from V and 4 bases from J, with 20 bases in between. The CDR3 length is 16 residues. The CDR3 DNA is TGTGCCAGCAGTCCACTCCTGACAAAGGGAGGAGAGACCCAGTACTTC. Protein sequence: CASSPLLTKGGETQYF.

Ten or more counts support this clonotype. This chain joins TRBV7-2 and TRBJ1-2; TRBD1 might be the D (6 bases). In germline, CDR1 is SGHTA, CDR2 FQGNSA. CDR3 length equals 13 residues. Trimming cost V 4 bases and J 8 bases, with 14 bases left between them. CDR3 region: CASSSRQAGGYTF. Here the CDR3 DNA reads TGTGCCAGCAGCTCCCGACAGGCCGGGGGCTACACCTTC.

Concerning this clonotype: The conserved final phenylalanine or tryptophan is absent from the CDR3, which likely points to a read error. This chain joins TRBV5-1 and TRBJ1-6, with D possibly TRBD1 on 5 matching bases. Germline V gives CDR1 SGHRS, CDR2 YFSETQ. The CDR3 is made up of 14 amino acids. CDR3: CASSRGSYNSPLHL. CDR3 sequence (DNA): TGCGCCAGCAGCAGGGGCTCCTATAATTCCCCCCTCCACCTT.

This clonotype was seen at least ten times. The rearrangement joins TRBV15 to TRBJ2-3, with a tentative D call TRBD1 (5 bases). Germline V lookup: CDR1 LNHNV, CDR2 YYDKDF (reference sequence). Trimming pared 6 bases from V and 6 bases from J, leaving 16 bases between. There are 14 residues in the CDR3. CDR3 loop: CATRRKRGADTQYF. CDR3 nucleotide sequence: TGTGCCACCAGGAGGAAAAGGGGTGCCGATACGCAGTATTTT. Combining the CDR3 with reference TRBV15 and TRBJ2-3 gives the whole variable domain DAMVIQNPRYQVTQFGKPVTLSCSQTLNHNVMYWYQQKSSQAPKLLFHYYDKDFNNEADTPDNFQSRRPNTSFCFLDIRSPGLGDTAMYLCATRRKRGADTQYFGPGTRLTVL.

Points on this clonotype: A much larger clone sits a single nucleotide away, making a read error possible. The chain is built from TRBV10-3 and TRBJ2-7; the D call may be TRBD1 or TRBD2 (5 bases each). The germline V gene has CDR1 ENHRY and CDR2 SYGVKD. CDR3 length equals 14 residues. DNA for the CDR3: TGTGCCAGCAGTCCCCGGGGCAGTCTCTACGAGCAGTACTTC. This encodes CASSPRGSLYEQYF.

This clonotype was detected ten times or more. The gene calls are TRBV11-2 and TRBJ2-7; D gene unclear. Per germline, CDR1 SGHAT and CDR2 FQNNGV. With 4 bases removed from V and 3 bases from J, the gap between germline ends came to 10 bases. This CDR3 region has 13 residues. CDR3 DNA sequence: TGTGCCAGCAGCTGGCCGCAGAGCTACGAGCAGTACTTC. Its translation: CASSWPQSYEQYF.

Concerning this clonotype: A much larger clone differs by one base, so this may be a read error. V and J are TRBV19 and TRBJ2-1; the D is unclear. Germline CDR1 is LNHDA and CDR2 is SQIVND (reference sequence). The CDR3 contains 11 residues. Trimming took off 7 bases at V and 12 bases at J, with 13 bases between the two ends. Here the CDR3 DNA reads TGTGCCAGTACCCTGTACGGTGGGCAGTTCTTC. This translates into CASTLYGGQFF.

This clonotype was picked up many times. The chain uses TRBV19 and TRBJ2-3, with D unresolved. Per germline, CDR1 LNHDA and CDR2 SQIVND (reference sequence). Trimming shortened V by 2 bases and J by 4 bases, and 10 bases separated the two germline ends. There are 14 residues in the CDR3. The CDR3 is CASSITALADTQYF. Here the CDR3 DNA reads TGTGCCAGTAGTATAACAGCTTTAGCAGATACGCAGTATTTT.

This clonotype has ten or more counts. In DNA form, the CDR3 reads TGTGCCAGCAGCTTAATGGCCACAGCGCGGAGCACAGATACGCAGTATTTT. Translation gives CASSLMATARSTDTQYF. This sequence joins TRBV7-3 and TRBJ2-3; D not certain. The CDR3 totals 17 residues. Germline CDR1 SGHTA, CDR2 FQGTGA. Trimming left V 1 base short and J 0 bases short, with 14 bases between.

The rearrangement links TRBV20-1 to TRBJ1-6; 8 positions agree with TRBD1. With 6 bases clipped from V and 7 bases from J, the junction kept 8 bases outside the gene matches. Germline CDR1 DFQATT, CDR2 SNEGSKA (reference sequence). The CDR3 loop spans 14 amino acids. CDR3 DNA: TGCAGTGCCCTACCGGGACAGGAAAATTCACCCCTCCACTTT. It translates to CSALPGQENSPLHF.

The sample holds many counts of this clonotype. The chain joins TRBV7-9 to TRBJ2-2, with 13 bases lining up with TRBD2. The V gene's germline CDR1 is SEHNR and CDR2 FQNEAQ (reference sequence). This CDR3 comprises 18 residues. Trimming removed 5 bases from V and 0 bases from J; junction bases left unmatched: 6. CDR3 in DNA: TGTGCCAGCAGCCCAAGGACTAGCGGGGGCCCGAACACCGGGGAGCTGTTTTTT. It encodes CASSPRTSGGPNTGELFF. Looking up the rest from reference TRBV7-9 and TRBJ2-2 gives the full variable domain: DTGVSQNPRHKITKRGQNVTFRCDPISEHNRLYWYRQTLGQGPEFLTYFQNEAQLEKSRLLSDRFSAERPKGSFSTLEIQRTEQGDSAMYLCASSPRTSGGPNTGELFFGEGSRLTVL.

In the case of this clonotype: This may come from a read error, since a much larger clone is one base off. The genes are TRBV4-1 and TRBJ2-5; the D gene is possibly TRBD1 (6 bases). V was clipped by 4 bases and J by 4 bases, with 16 bases between them. Germline CDR1 and CDR2: MGHRA and YSYEKL. The CDR3 length is 15 residues. The CDR3 DNA sequence: TGCGCCAGCAGCCTGGACCCAGGGGTTTTAGAGACCCAGTACTTC. Translating gives CASSLDPGVLETQYF.

This chain connects TRBV7-2 to TRBJ2-5, with D maybe TRBD2 (5 bases). Germline CDR1 is SGHTA and CDR2 is FQGNSA. The CDR3 spans 16 residues. V was shortened by 7 bases and J by 6 bases, with 24 bases between the two germline ends. CDR3 in amino acids: CASTDTLLGVEKTQYF. In DNA, the CDR3 is TGTGCCAGCACCGACACCCTACTGGGAGTTGAGAAGACCCAGTACTTC.

J is TRBJ2-5 and V is TRBV2; D is tentatively TRBD1 or TRBD2 (6 bases each). This CDR3 has 15 residues. V lost 6 bases, J lost 4 bases, and 18 bases lay in between. Germline values: CDR1 SNHLY, CDR2 FYNNEI. Written as DNA, the CDR3 is TGTGCCAGCAGCTCATCCCGGGGGCAGAGAGAGACCCAGTACTTC. Protein product: CASSSSRGQRETQYF. The full variable domain, completed using reference TRBV2 and TRBJ2-5, is EPEVTQTPSHQVTQMGQEVILRCVPISNHLYFYWYRQILGQKVEFLVSFYNNEISEKSEIFDDQFSVERPDGSNFTLKIRSTKLEDSAMYFCASSSSRGQRETQYFGPGTRLLVL.

This chain joins TRBV29-1 and TRBJ1-1; D unclear. The CDR3 consists of 12 residues. Germline loops: CDR1 SQVTM, CDR2 ANQGSEA. The V end lost 8 bases, the J end lost 1 base, and 11 bases lay between the germline ends. The CDR3 sequence is CSLVVPNTEAFF. The CDR3 DNA sequence: TGCAGCTTAGTCGTACCGAACACTGAAGCTTTCTTT. Full variable domain (outside the CDR3, taken from reference TRBV29-1 and TRBJ1-1): SAVISQKPSRDICQRGTSLTIQCQVDSQVTMMFWYRQQPGQSLTLIATANQGSEATYESGFVIDKFPISRPNLTFSTLTVSNMSPEDSSIYLCSLVVPNTEAFFGQGTRLTVV.

This clonotype has at least ten counts. This rearrangement joins TRBV6-5 to TRBJ2-1; TRBD2 aligns across 9 bases. Looked up from germline, CDR1 is MNHEY and CDR2 is SVGAGI. The CDR3 consists of 15 residues. The V segment lost 3 bases and the J segment 9 bases; nucleotides outside the gene matches: 9. CDR3 in DNA: TGTGCCAGCAGTTATGTAGGCGGGGGGGCGGTTGAGCAGTTCTTC. Residues: CASSYVGGGAVEQFF.

Concerning this clonotype: A read error may explain this, as a much larger clone is one base away. The V and J genes are TRBV5-5 and TRBJ1-4; tentative D call: TRBD1 (5 bases). The CDR3 sequence is 16 residues long. Germline CDR1 SGHKS, CDR2 YYEKEE (reference sequence). The CDR3 sequence: CTSSLVGERTNEKLFF. CDR3 DNA: TGTACCAGCAGCTTGGTGGGGGAGAGGACTAATGAAAAACTGTTTTTT. The full variable domain, in which reference TRBV5-5 and TRBJ1-4 provide the parts outside the CDR3, is DAGVTQSPTHLIKTRGQQVTLRCSPISGHKSVSWYQQVLGQGPQFIFQYYEKEERGRGNFPDRFSARQFPNYSSELNVNALLLGDSALYLCTSSLVGERTNEKLFFGSGTQLSVL.

At least ten counts were recorded for this clonotype. The chain carries TRBV20-1 and TRBJ2-3; TRBD1 matches 9 bases. J was trimmed by 5 bases and V by 6 bases; bases with no gene match: 6. CDR3 length: 13 residues. Germline V gene data show CDR1 as DFQATT and CDR2 as SNEGSKA (reference sequence). This CDR3 is CSAKGQGRDTQYF. CDR3 nucleotides: TGCAGTGCGAAAGGACAGGGGAGAGATACGCAGTATTTT.

The chain links TRBV2 to TRBJ2-3, with D possibly being TRBD2 (5 bases). V lost 4 bases and J 2 bases, leaving 13 bases between the germline ends. This CDR3 spans 15 amino acids. Per the germline V gene, CDR1 is SNHLY and CDR2 is FYNNEI. The CDR3: CASSAGNFPTDTQYF. The CDR3 coding sequence is TGTGCCAGCAGTGCGGGGAATTTCCCCACAGATACGCAGTATTTT.

There are many counts of this clonotype. The chain has TRBV7-6 and TRBJ2-1, with D possibly being TRBD2 (6 bases). This CDR3 is 15 amino acids long. CDR1 and CDR2 (germline): SGHVS, FNYEAQ. Trimming left V 0 bases short and J 12 bases short, with 18 bases between. The CDR3 nucleotides are TGTGCCAGCAGCTTAGCTAGCGCCAAGGGAGGTGGGCAGTTCTTC. This encodes CASSLASAKGGGQFF.

This clonotype has ten or more counts. The rearrangement joins TRBV11-2 to TRBJ1-5; D is uncertain. Germline V gives CDR1 SGHAT, CDR2 FQNNGV. Trimming took off 1 base at V and 7 bases at J, with 8 bases between the two ends. The CDR3 contains 13 residues. The CDR3 DNA reads TGTGCCAGCAGCTTAGCGGCCGGCCAGCCCCAGCATTTT. Translation: CASSLAAGQPQHF.

About this clonotype: A much larger clone lies one base from this, so it may be a read error. The gene calls are TRBV7-3 and TRBJ2-3; TRBD2 matches 7 bases. The CDR3 extends over 15 amino acids. Germline loops: CDR1 SGHTA, CDR2 FQGTGA. The chain's CDR3 is CASSLLGRGADTQCF. DNA for the CDR3: TGTGCCAGCAGCTTATTAGGGAGGGGTGCAGATACGCAGTGTTTT.

This clonotype was picked up many times. The chain is built from TRBV7-2 and TRBJ2-3; D is unclear. Germline CDR1 SGHTA, CDR2 FQGNSA. Trimming left V 5 bases short and J 2 bases short, with 11 bases between. This CDR3 is 14 amino acids long. The DNA of the CDR3 is TGTGCCAGCAGCCCTCGTCCGGACACAGATACGCAGTATTTT. Encoded protein: CASSPRPDTDTQYF.

Of note for this clonotype: A much larger clone differs by one base, so this may be a read error. The gene calls are TRBV9 and TRBJ2-1; D may be TRBD2 (7 bases). CDR3 length: 15 residues. The germline gives CDR1 SGDLS, CDR2 YYNGEE. CDR3 region: CASSGGGGGDNEPFF. CDR3 nucleotides: TGTGCCAGCAGCGGGGGAGGGGGAGGTGACAATGAGCCGTTCTTC.

This clonotype was detected ten times or more. The rearrangement links TRBV24-1 to TRBJ2-3, with 9 bases that match TRBD1. Germline loops: CDR1 KGHDR, CDR2 SFDVKD. This CDR3 spans 16 amino acids. V gave up 1 base and J gave up 10 bases; unmatched junction bases: 11. The CDR3 is CATSDFRTGAYNAQYF. DNA of the CDR3: TGTGCCACCAGTGATTTCAGGACAGGGGCATATAATGCGCAGTATTTT.